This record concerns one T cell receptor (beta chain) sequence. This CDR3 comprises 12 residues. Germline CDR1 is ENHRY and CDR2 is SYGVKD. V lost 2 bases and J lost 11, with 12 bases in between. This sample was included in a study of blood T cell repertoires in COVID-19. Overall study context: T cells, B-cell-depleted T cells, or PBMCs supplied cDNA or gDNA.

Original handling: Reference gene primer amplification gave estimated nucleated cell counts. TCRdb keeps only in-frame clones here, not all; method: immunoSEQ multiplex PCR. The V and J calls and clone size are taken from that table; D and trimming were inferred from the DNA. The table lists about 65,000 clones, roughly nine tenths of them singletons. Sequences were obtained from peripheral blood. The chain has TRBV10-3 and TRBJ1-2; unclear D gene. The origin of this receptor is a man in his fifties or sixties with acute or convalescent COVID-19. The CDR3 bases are TGTGCCATCAGTGAGGACACCTTTGGATACACCTTC. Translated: CAISEDTFGYTF.